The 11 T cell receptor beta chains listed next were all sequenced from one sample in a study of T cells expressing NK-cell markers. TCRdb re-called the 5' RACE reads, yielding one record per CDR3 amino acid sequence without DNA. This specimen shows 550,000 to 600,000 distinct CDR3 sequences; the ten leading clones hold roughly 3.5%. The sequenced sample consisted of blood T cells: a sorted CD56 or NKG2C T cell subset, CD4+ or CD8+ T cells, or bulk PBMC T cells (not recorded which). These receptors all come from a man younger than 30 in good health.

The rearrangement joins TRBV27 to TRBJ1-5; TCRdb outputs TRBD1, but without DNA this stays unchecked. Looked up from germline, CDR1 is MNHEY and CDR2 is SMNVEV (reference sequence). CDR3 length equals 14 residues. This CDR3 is CASRSGQGRQPQHF.

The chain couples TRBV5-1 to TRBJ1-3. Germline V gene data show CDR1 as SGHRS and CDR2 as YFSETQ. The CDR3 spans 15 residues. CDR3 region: CASSPRPGVENTIYF.

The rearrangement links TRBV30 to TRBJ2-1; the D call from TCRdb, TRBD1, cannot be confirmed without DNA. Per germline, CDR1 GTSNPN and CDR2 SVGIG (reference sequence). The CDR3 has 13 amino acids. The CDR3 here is CAWTFMGVNEQFF.

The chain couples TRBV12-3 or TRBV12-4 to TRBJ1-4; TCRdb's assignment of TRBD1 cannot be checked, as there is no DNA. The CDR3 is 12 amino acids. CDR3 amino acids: CASSHSTVGLFF.

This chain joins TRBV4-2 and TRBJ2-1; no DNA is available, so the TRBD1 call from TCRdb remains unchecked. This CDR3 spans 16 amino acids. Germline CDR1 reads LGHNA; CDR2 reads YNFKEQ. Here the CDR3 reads CASSQDLAGARNEQFF.

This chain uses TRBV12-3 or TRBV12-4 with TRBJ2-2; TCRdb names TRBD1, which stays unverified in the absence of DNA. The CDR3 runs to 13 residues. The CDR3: CASRRGWPGELFF.

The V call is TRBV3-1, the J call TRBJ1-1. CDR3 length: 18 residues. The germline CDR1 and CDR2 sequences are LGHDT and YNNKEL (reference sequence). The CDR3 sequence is CASSQDQVGRPVGTEAFF.

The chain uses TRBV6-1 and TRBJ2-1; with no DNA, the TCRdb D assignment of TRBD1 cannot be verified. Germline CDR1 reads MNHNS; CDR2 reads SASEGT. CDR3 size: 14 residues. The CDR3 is CASRGQGPHNEQFF.

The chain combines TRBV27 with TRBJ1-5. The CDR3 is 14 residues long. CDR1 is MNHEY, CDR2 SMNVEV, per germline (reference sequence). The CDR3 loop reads CASSLTVSNQPQHF.

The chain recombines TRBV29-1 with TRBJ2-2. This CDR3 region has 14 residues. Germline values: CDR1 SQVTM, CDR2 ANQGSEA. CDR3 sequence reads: CSVPRGSDTGELFF.

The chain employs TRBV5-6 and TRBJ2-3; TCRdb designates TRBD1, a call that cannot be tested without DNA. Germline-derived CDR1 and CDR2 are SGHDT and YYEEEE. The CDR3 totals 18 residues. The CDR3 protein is CASSPGTGGAVSLGTQYF.